This T cell receptor beta chain was sequenced for a study of post-analysis software for immune sequencing data. Study details: Patients had relapsing-remitting, secondary progressive or progressive-relapsing multiple sclerosis; some lacked subtype.

Germline CDR1 reads LGHNA; CDR2 reads YSLEER. This CDR3 spans 18 amino acids. Trimming took 5 bases from V and 0 from J, leaving 22 bases between them. Details on this clonotype: Its antigen is unidentified.

Study results and caveats: With F measure, samples from one preparation batch clustered together strongly. Five TRBV segments, TRBV5-6, TRBV5-1 and TRBV20-1 among them, were found more frequent in patients than controls. Multiple sclerosis patients had significantly lower normalized Chao1 diversity than controls.

cDNA libraries for TCR beta contained unique molecular identifiers. The yield from roughly 1 to 10 million T cells was 500,000 or so cDNA molecules in total. Using its own MiXCR run on the PCR reads, TCRdb lists one record per CDR3 protein. This table has fewer than 850,000 distinct CDR3 sequences, 25% to 30% appearing once. The origin of this receptor is a girl aged 10 to 17 with multiple sclerosis. The chain couples TRBV4-3 to TRBJ1-1, with D tentatively TRBD1 (6 bases). The specimen was blood. For the CDR3, the DNA is TGCGCCAGCAGCAGCCAGGTAGGGGGGGACACGTTGAACACTGAAGCTTTCTTT. Protein sequence: CASSSQVGGDTLNTEAFF.